Detailed here is one T cell receptor (beta chain). Its antigen is currently unknown. Indicated treatment: roughly 11-day PBMC culture with coronavirus spike peptide pools or control peptides (ViraFEST assay). These data come from a study of vaccination and CD4 T cells after COVID-19. On the study more broadly: Between diagnosis and the drawing of post-COVID samples lay a median around 100 days (range 35 to 161). Researchers treated cells with overlapping spike peptides taken from SARS-CoV-2, HCoV-NL63, HCoV-OC43 and HCoV-229E. Overall study results and limits: Convalescent patients showed a median 86.3% of reactive clones that were seen only post-vaccination.

V shed 6 bases, J shed 3 bases, and the junction held 4 bases outside the gene matches. This CDR3 region has 14 residues. The Oncomine TCR Beta short-read assay sequenced DNA from cultured CD4+ T cells. Investigators obtained genomic DNA by extraction from cultured CD4+ T cells. TCRdb recomputed calls from the PCR reads with MiXCR, one row per CDR3 protein. The table has some 20,000 distinct CDR3 sequences, about 41% seen once. Sequencing was carried out using CD4+ T cells from blood, cultured in vitro. The sequence was collected from a human donor who had recovered from COVID-19. V usage is TRBV12-3 or TRBV12-4 and J usage is TRBJ1-2; TRBD1 agrees at 10 bases. CDR3 DNA sequence: TGTGCCAGCAGACCGACAGGGGGCGACTATGGCTACACCTTC. Translated, it gives CASRPTGGDYGYTF.